Included here is one TCR beta chain sequence, with context. TRAV and TRBV primers primed cDNA for both TCRalpha and TCRbeta. TCR amplification ran about 20 PCR cycles using constant-region and V-primer adapter primers. TCRdb reprocessed the reads via MiXCR and lists one record per CDR3 protein. There are roughly 39,000 distinct CDR3 sequences in the sample; around a third occur only once, and roughly 4% lies in the top ten. Germline V lookup: CDR1 KGHSH, CDR2 LQKENI. The V end was cut by 2 bases, the J end by 5 bases, with 7 bases between. The CDR3 runs 13 residues. The sample is drawn from a study of low-dose radiotherapy and immunotherapy resistance in tumors. Study details: Cohort 1 patients were irradiated with 0.5 Gy fractions every 2 weeks to 6.5 Gy total. Every six weeks patients received intravenous ipilimumab 1 mg/kg, and every two weeks they received intravenous nivolumab 240 mg. For four cycles from cycle 1 day 1, patients took 300 mg oral aspirin daily.

This sample's time point: before trial treatment. The TCR comes from a male donor with gallbladder cancer. The chain employs TRBV18 and TRBJ1-5; D is ambiguous. The sequences come from PBMCs, collected before treatment. The CDR3 region has the DNA TGTGCCAGCTCACCAACGCAGGATCAGCCCCAGCATTTT. Its translation is CASSPTQDQPQHF.